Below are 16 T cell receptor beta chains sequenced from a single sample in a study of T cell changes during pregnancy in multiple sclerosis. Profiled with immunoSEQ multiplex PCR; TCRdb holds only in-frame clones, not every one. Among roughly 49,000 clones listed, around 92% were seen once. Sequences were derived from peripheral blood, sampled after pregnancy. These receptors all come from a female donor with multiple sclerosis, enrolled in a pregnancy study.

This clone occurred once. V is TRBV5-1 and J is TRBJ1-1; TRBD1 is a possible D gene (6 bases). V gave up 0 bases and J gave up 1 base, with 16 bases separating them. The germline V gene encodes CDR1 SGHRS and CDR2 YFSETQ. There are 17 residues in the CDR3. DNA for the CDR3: TGCGCCAGCAGCTTGGGGGGCGGGGGCCGGGGGAACACTGAAGCTTTCTTT. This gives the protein CASSLGGGGRGNTEAFF.

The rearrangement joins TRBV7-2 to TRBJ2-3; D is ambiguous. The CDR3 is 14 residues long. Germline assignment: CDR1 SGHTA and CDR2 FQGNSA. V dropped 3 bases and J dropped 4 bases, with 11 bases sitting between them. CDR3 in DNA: TGTGCCAGCAGCTTGGGCCTTCCGGCAGATACGCAGTATTTT. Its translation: CASSLGLPADTQYF.

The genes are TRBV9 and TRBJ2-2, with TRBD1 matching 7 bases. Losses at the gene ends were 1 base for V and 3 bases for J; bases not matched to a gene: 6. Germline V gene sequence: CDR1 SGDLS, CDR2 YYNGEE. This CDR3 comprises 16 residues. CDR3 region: CASSVRGLSDTGELFF. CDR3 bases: TGTGCCAGCAGCGTAAGGGGGCTATCGGACACCGGGGAGCTGTTTTTT.

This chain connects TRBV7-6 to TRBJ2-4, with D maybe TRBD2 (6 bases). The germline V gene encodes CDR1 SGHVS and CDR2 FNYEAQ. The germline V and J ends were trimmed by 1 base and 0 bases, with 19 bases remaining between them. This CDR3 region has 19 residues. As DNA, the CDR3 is TGTGCCAGCAGCTTAGAAGGTGCGGGGCGACTGGTAGCCAAAAACATTCAGTACTTC. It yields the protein CASSLEGAGRLVAKNIQYF.

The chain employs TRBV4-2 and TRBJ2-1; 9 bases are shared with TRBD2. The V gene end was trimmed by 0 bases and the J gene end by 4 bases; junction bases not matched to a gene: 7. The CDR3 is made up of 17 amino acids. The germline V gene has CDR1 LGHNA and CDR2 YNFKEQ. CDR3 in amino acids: CASSQEPSGEPYNEQFF. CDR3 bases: TGTGCCAGCAGCCAAGAACCTAGCGGGGAACCATACAATGAGCAGTTCTTC.

The CDR3 loop reads CATSKLDSANSPLHF. The CDR3 DNA reads TGTGCCACCAGCAAGCTTGACAGCGCGAATTCACCCCTCCACTTT. This chain links TRBV15 with TRBJ1-6, with D maybe TRBD1 (5 bases). This CDR3 spans 15 amino acids. Germline V gene sequence: CDR1 LNHNV, CDR2 YYDKDF (reference sequence). Trimming shortened V by 4 bases and J by 7 bases, and 14 bases separated the two germline ends.

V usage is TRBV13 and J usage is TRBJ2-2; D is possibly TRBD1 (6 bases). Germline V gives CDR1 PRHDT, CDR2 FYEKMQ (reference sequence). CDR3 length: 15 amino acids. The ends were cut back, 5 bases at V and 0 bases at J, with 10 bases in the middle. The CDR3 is CASSGQGPNTGELFF. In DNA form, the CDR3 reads TGTGCCAGCAGCGGGCAGGGGCCGAACACCGGGGAGCTGTTTTTT.

The CDR3, as DNA: TGTGCCGGCGGGCCTAGCGGGGGGGCTAACCCGAACACCGGGGAGCTGTTTTTT. This sequence encodes CAGGPSGGANPNTGELFF. The chain recombines TRBV11-2 with TRBJ2-2; 12 bases align to TRBD2. Trimming cost V 11 bases and J 0 bases; bases outside gene matches: 13. CDR3 length equals 18 residues. CDR1 SGHAT and CDR2 FQNNGV come from the germline V gene.

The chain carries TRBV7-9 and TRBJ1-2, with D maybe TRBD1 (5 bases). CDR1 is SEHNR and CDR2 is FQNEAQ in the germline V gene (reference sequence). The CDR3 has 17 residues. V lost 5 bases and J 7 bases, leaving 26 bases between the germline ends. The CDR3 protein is CASSVVAQGSGAFGYTF. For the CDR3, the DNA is TGTGCCAGCAGCGTCGTCGCCCAGGGAAGCGGGGCTTTTGGCTACACCTTC.

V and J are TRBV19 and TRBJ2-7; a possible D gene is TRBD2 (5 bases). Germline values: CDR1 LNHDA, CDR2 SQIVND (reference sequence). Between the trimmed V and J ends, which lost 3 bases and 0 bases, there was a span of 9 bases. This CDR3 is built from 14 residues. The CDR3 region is CASSIEGTSYEQYF. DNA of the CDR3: TGTGCCAGTAGTATTGAGGGCACCTCCTACGAGCAGTACTTC.

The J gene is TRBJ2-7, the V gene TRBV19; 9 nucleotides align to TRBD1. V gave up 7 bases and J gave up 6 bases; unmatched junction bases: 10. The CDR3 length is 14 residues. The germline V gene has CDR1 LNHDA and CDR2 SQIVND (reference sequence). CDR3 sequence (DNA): TGTGCCAGTAAGGCGGGACAGGGATCGATCGAGCAGTACTTC. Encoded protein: CASKAGQGSIEQYF. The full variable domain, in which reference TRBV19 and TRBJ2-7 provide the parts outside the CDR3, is DGGITQSPKYLFRKEGQNVTLSCEQNLNHDAMYWYRQDPGQGLRLIYYSQIVNDFQKGDIAEGYSVSREKKESFPLTVTSAQKNPTAFYLCASKAGQGSIEQYFGPGTRLTVT.

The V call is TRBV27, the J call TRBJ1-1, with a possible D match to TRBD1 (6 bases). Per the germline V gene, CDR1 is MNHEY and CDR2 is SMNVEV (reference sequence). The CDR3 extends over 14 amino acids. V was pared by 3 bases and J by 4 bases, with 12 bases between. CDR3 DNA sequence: TGTGCCAGCAGTTTGGGGGCAGGGACCACTGAAGCTTTCTTT. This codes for CASSLGAGTTEAFF.

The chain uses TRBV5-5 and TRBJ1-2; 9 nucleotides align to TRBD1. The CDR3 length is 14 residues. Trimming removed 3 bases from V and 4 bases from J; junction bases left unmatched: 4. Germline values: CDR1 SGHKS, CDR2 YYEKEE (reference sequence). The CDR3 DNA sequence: TGTGCCAGCAGCTCCGCGGACAGGGGCTATGGCTACACCTTC. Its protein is CASSSADRGYGYTF.

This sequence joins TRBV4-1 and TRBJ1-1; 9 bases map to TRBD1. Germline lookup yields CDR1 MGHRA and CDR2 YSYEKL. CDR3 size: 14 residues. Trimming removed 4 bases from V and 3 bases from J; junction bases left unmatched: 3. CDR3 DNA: TGCGCCAGCAGCCCCGGACAGGGGCACACTGAAGCTTTCTTT. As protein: CASSPGQGHTEAFF.

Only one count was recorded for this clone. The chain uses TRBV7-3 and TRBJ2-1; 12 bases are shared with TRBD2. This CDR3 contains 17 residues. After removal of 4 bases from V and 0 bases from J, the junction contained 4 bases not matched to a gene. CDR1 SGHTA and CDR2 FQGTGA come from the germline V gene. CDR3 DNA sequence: TGTGCCAGCAGCTCGACTAGCGGGGGTGTCTCCTACAATGAGCAGTTCTTC. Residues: CASSSTSGGVSYNEQFF.

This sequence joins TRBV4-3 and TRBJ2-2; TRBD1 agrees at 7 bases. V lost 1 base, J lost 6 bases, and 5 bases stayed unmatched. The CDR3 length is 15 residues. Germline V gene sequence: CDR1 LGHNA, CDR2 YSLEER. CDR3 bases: TGCGCCAGCAGCCAAGTAGACAGGGAAGCCGGGGAGCTGTTTTTT. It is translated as CASSQVDREAGELFF.